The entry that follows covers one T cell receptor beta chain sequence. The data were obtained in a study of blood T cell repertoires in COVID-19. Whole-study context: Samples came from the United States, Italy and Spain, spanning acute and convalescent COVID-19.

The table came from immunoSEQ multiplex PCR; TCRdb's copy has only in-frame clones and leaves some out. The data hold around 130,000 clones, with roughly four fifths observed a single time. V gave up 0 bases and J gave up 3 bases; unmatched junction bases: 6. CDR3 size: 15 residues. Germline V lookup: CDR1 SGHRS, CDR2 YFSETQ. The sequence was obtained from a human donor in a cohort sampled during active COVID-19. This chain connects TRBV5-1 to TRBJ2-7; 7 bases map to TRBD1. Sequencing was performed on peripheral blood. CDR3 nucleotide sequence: TGCGCCAGCAGCTTGGGTGGGACAGCCTTCTACGAGCAGTACTTC. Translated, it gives CASSLGGTAFYEQYF. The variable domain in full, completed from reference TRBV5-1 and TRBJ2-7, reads KAGVTQTPRYLIKTRGQQVTLSCSPISGHRSVSWYQQTPGQGLQFLFEYFSETQRNKGNFPGRFSGRQFSNSRSEMNVSTLELGDSALYLCASSLGGTAFYEQYFGPGTRLTVT.